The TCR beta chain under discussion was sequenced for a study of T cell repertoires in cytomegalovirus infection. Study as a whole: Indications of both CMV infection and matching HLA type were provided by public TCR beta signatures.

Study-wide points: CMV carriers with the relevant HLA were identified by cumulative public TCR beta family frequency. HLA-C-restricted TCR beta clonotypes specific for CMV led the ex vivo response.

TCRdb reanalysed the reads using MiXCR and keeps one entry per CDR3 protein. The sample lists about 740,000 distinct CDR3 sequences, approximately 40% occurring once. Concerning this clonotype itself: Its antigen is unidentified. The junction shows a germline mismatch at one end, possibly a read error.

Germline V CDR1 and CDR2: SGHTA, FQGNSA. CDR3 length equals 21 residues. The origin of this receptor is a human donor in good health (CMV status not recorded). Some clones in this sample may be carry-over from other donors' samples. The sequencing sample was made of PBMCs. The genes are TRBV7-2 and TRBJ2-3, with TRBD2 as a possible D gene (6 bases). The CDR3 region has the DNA TGTGCCAGCAGCTTATACCCAAAAGCGGAGGGTCCCTTTTCTATCACAGATACGAAGTATTTT. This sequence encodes CASSLYPKAEGPFSITDTKYF.